One and the same sample provided the 13 T cell receptor beta chains below, sequenced in a study of blood T cell repertoires in COVID-19. The data were produced by immunoSEQ multiplex PCR, yet TCRdb's version contains in-frame clones alone and is incomplete. The table has 150,000 to 200,000 clones, 88% seen once; the top ten hold roughly 10%. The specimen sequenced was PBMCs or T cells enriched from blood (not recorded which). The origin of the receptors is a young woman who had recovered from COVID-19.

This clone was recorded once. This chain links TRBV3-1 (or the pseudogene TRBV3-2) with TRBJ2-1; TRBD2 matches 13 bases. CDR1 and CDR2 (germline): LGHDT, YNNKEL (reference sequence). This CDR3 is 16 amino acids long. Germline trimming cut 2 bases from V and 7 bases from J; bases unmatched to any gene: 5. CDR3 amino acids: CASSQTLGLAGNEQFF. CDR3 sequence (DNA): TGTGCCAGCAGCCAAACTTTGGGACTAGCGGGGAATGAGCAGTTCTTC.

The chain has TRBV6-2 or TRBV6-3 and TRBJ1-2; TRBD1 is a possible D gene (6 bases). The germline V and J ends were trimmed by 6 bases and 2 bases, with 16 bases remaining between them. The CDR3 sequence is 15 residues long. Looked up from germline, CDR1 is MNHEY and CDR2 is SVGEGT. The CDR3 sequence: CASRPTGTGNYGYTF. The CDR3 DNA follows: TGTGCCAGCAGACCTACAGGGACGGGAAACTATGGCTACACCTTC.

This chain links TRBV30 with TRBJ1-2; 8 bases are shared with TRBD1. V lost 5 bases to trimming and J lost 6 bases; unmatched junction nucleotides: 8. Germline CDR1 is GTSNPN and CDR2 is SVGIG (reference sequence). The CDR3 spans 13 residues. CDR3 nucleotide sequence: TGTGCCTGGGACAGGGGCCTCCGGGATGGCTACACCTTC. Its protein product is CAWDRGLRDGYTF.

This rearrangement joins TRBV5-1 to TRBJ1-1; 7 bases agree with TRBD1. V dropped 2 bases and J dropped 4; count of bases not matched to a gene: 8. The germline V gene has CDR1 SGHRS and CDR2 YFSETQ. The CDR3 contains 15 residues. DNA of the CDR3: TGCGCCAGCAGCTTAAACAGGGGTGTTAGCACTGAAGCTTTCTTT. This gives the protein CASSLNRGVSTEAFF.

The chain employs TRBV21-1 and TRBJ1-4; TRBD1 reflects the table's D call only, with no check against the DNA. TRBV21-1 has pseudogene status. CDR3 length equals 15 residues. The CDR3 spells CASSLNRAANEKLFF. The CDR3 bases are TGTGCCAGCAGCCTAAACAGGGCAGCTAATGAAAAACTGTTTTTT.

The chain uses TRBV19 and TRBJ2-6; D is possibly TRBD1 (6 bases). Per germline, CDR1 LNHDA and CDR2 SQIVND (reference sequence). The CDR3 is made up of 16 amino acids. Trimming pared 9 bases from V and 0 bases from J, leaving 15 bases between. The CDR3 is CASSRIGGSGANVLTF. For the CDR3, the DNA is TGTGCCAGCAGCCGGATAGGGGGCTCTGGGGCCAACGTCCTGACTTTC.

V and J are TRBV21-1 and TRBJ1-2. TRBV21-1 is a listed pseudogene. The CDR3 runs to 11 residues. The CDR3 sequence is CASNAEEGYTF. Written as DNA, the CDR3 is TGTGCCAGCAACGCCGAGGAAGGCTACACCTTC.

The chain is built from TRBV5-1 and TRBJ2-1, with 7 nucleotides matching TRBD2. Per the germline V gene, CDR1 is SGHRS and CDR2 is YFSETQ. J was trimmed by 7 bases and V by 1 base; bases with no gene match: 8. The CDR3 covers 15 residues. The DNA of the CDR3 is TGCGCCAGCAGCTTGATGGGCGGGAGCTCTAATGAGCAGTTCTTC. It encodes CASSLMGGSSNEQFF. Full variable domain (outside the CDR3, taken from reference TRBV5-1 and TRBJ2-1): KAGVTQTPRYLIKTRGQQVTLSCSPISGHRSVSWYQQTPGQGLQFLFEYFSETQRNKGNFPGRFSGRQFSNSRSEMNVSTLELGDSALYLCASSLMGGSSNEQFFGPGTRLTVL.

V and J are TRBV3-1 (or the pseudogene TRBV3-2) and TRBJ1-2, with TRBD1 as a possible D gene (5 bases). The length of the CDR3 is 14 residues. The V and J ends lost 3 bases and 10 bases respectively, with 18 bases between them. In germline, CDR1 is LGHDT, CDR2 YNNKEL (reference sequence). The CDR3 region is CASSQTGPQGFYTF. The CDR3 bases are TGTGCCAGCAGCCAGACCGGGCCCCAGGGCTTCTACACCTTC.

This sequence joins TRBV25-1 and TRBJ2-5, with D perhaps TRBD2 (5 bases). This CDR3 is built from 14 residues. Trimming removed 2 bases at V and 3 bases at J, with 10 bases between. Germline-derived CDR1 and CDR2 are MGHDK and SYGVNS. CDR3 protein: CASSEGGPKETQYF. The CDR3 region has the DNA TGTGCCAGCAGTGAAGGAGGACCTAAAGAGACCCAGTACTTC.

As regards this clone: The junction shows a germline mismatch at one end, possibly a read error. V and J are TRBV28 and TRBJ1-4, with TRBD1 identical over 9 bases. CDR1 MDHEN and CDR2 SYDVKM come from the germline V gene. The CDR3 contains 13 residues. The CDR3 region is CASSLMGQGSLLF. CDR3 DNA sequence: TGTGCCAGCAGTTTAATGGGACAGGGTTCTCTCCTTTTT.

V gene TRBV2 combines with J gene TRBJ2-3; 8 positions agree with TRBD2. Germline V lookup: CDR1 SNHLY, CDR2 FYNNEI. After removal of 8 bases from V and 0 bases from J, the junction contained 4 bases not matched to a gene. The CDR3 covers 14 residues. CDR3: CASGGGTSTDTQYF. The CDR3 nucleotides read TGTGCCAGCGGCGGGGGGACTAGCACAGATACGCAGTATTTT.

The CDR3 is CATSRGRAGAYNEQFF. CDR3 DNA: TGTGCCACCAGCAGGGGTCGGGCAGGGGCCTACAATGAGCAGTTCTTC. The genes are TRBV15 and TRBJ2-1, with D tentatively TRBD1 (6 bases). CDR3 length: 16 amino acids. CDR1 and CDR2 from the germline V gene are LNHNV and YYDKDF (reference sequence). V was cut by 3 bases and J by 2 bases, with 14 bases left in between.